This is a list of T cell receptor beta chains from one sample in a study of OX40 agonist ivuxolimab in advanced cancers. Assay used: immunoSEQ multiplex PCR; TCRdb lists only in-frame clones, some missing. The repertoire consists of 65,000 to 90,000 clones, with 90% occurring once and the leading ten covering about 10%. Sequencing used CD4+ or CD8+ T cells sorted from blood, obtained in a trial of the OX40 agonist ivuxolimab. The origin of the receptors is an adult with an advanced solid tumor such as melanoma, head and neck, liver or kidney cancer. The CDR3 runs from the conserved cysteine through the conserved F or W. D genes are given only for firm matches. The size field is filled for only some rows; it gives once, few, many or a size class.

D gene	V gene	J gene	clone size	CDR3 DNA	CDR3 protein
NA	TRBV6-1	TRBJ1-6	few	TGTGCCAGCAGTGAATCTGAAGTTCAGGTTTATTCACCCCTCCACTTT	CASSESEVQVYSPLHF
NA	TRBV5-1	TRBJ2-1	NA	TGCGCCAGCAGCCTGAGGGGCGATGAGCAGTTCTTC	CASSLRGDEQFF
NA	TRBV5-1	TRBJ2-1	NA	TGCGCCAGCAGCTTGAGTATGGTTGAGCAGTTCTTC	CASSLSMVEQFF
TRBD1	TRBV27	TRBJ1-6	NA	TGTGCCGCCGCTCAGGGGGTCTATAATTCACCCCTCCACTTT	CAAAQGVYNSPLHF
TRBD2	TRBV19	TRBJ2-3	once	TGTGCCAGTAGTATAGACCTAGCGGGGGATGGCACAGATACGCAGTATTTT	CASSIDLAGDGTDTQYF
NA	TRBV6-1	TRBJ2-7	once	TGTGCCAGCAGTGAAAGTCTCCTCGAGCAGTACTTC	CASSESLLEQYF
NA	TRBV5-6	TRBJ2-7	NA	TGTGCCAGCAGCTTGGGAGGGGGAAACTCCTACGAGCAGTACTTC	CASSLGGGNSYEQYF
NA	TRBV4-1	TRBJ1-6	NA	TGCGCCAGCACCCTAGAGAGGGGGAGTTCACCCCTCCACTTT	CASTLERGSSPLHF
TRBD1	TRBV7-9	TRBJ1-5	once	TGTGCCAGCAGCTCCTCGGGACAGGAAGCTCAGCCCCAGCATTTT	CASSSSGQEAQPQHF
NA	TRBV5-1	TRBJ2-7	NA	TGCGCCAGCAGCTTTGTCTGGGACTCCTACGAGCAGTACTTC	CASSFVWDSYEQYF
NA	TRBV30	TRBJ1-1	NA	TGTGCCTGGAGTCCCTTGTCGGGCACTGAAGCTTTCTTT	CAWSPLSGTEAFF
NA	TRBV4-2	TRBJ2-3	NA	TGTGCCAGCAGCCAATCCAACGGGAGAATGGATACGCAGTATTTT	CASSQSNGRMDTQYF
NA	TRBV15	TRBJ1-5	NA	TGTGCCACCAGCGAGATCAATCAGCCCCAGCATTTT	CATSEINQPQHF
TRBD1	TRBV7-7	TRBJ2-5	NA	TGTGCCAGCAGCCGAAGACAGGGTCAAGAGACCCAGTACTTC	CASSRRQGQETQYF
TRBD2	TRBV11-2	TRBJ2-5	NA	TGTGCCAGCAGCTCCTTAGCGGGCGGGTGGGCCCAGTACTTC	CASSSLAGGWAQYF
NA	TRBV19	TRBJ2-7	NA	TGTGCCAGTAGTCCCCTAGGCTTCGTCTACGAGCAGTACTTC	CASSPLGFVYEQYF
NA	TRBV27	TRBJ2-7	once	TGTGCCAGCAGTTTAACAGGCCTTACTTTGGGGGAGCAGTACTTC	CASSLTGLTLGEQYF
NA	TRBV11-2	TRBJ1-1	NA	TGTGCCAGCAGCTTGACGATGGGGTCGTGGGCTGAAGCTTTCTTT	CASSLTMGSWAEAFF
TRBD2	TRBV6-6	TRBJ2-7	NA	TGTGCCAGCAGTTACATGGGACTAGCGGGTTACGAGCAGTACTTC	CASSYMGLAGYEQYF
TRBD2	TRBV5-6	TRBJ2-1	once	TGTGCCAGCAGCAGACTAGCCTATGAGCAGTTCTTC	CASSRLAYEQFF
NA	TRBV21-1	TRBJ2-4	NA	TGTGCCAGCACCAACAGGCTACTCCTAGCCAAAAACATTCAGTACTTC	CASTNRLLLAKNIQYF
NA	TRBV9	TRBJ1-6	NA	TGTGCCAGCAGCGTAGGGGGAGACTGGAATTCACCCCTCCACTTT	CASSVGGDWNSPLHF
TRBD2	TRBV30	TRBJ2-3	NA	TGTGCCTGGAGGTGGGGTACTAGCGGGAGGTACTCTAGCACAGATACGCAGTATTTT	CAWRWGTSGRYSSTDTQYF
TRBD2	TRBV7-2	TRBJ2-7	NA	TGTGCCAGCAGCTTACTCTCGGGAGGGGGTGATGGGTACTTC	CASSLLSGGGDGYF
NA	TRBV9	TRBJ2-1	NA	TGTGCCAGCAGCCCCCCACCCGGGGAGGAGCAGTTCTTC	CASSPPPGEEQFF
NA	TRBV27	TRBJ1-1	NA	TGTGCCAGCAGTTTATGGGCGAACACTGAAGCTTTCTTT	CASSLWANTEAFF
NA	TRBV27	TRBJ1-6	NA	TGTGCCAGCAGTTTGGTGGTTTATAATTCACCCCTCCACTTT	CASSLVVYNSPLHF
NA	TRBV11-2	TRBJ1-4	once	TGTGCCATAAAGGCGTCCATTAATGAAAAACTGTTTTTT	CAIKASINEKLFF
NA	TRBV4-1	TRBJ1-4	NA	TGCGCCAGCAGCCAAGGTTGGGGGCTGTTTTTT	CASSQGWGLFF
NA	TRBV14	TRBJ2-2	NA	TGTGCCAGCAGCCAGTGGTCCGGGGAGCTGTTTTTT	CASSQWSGELFF
NA	TRBV6-5	TRBJ2-5	once	TGTGCCAGCAGTTACCTAGGAGGGGATGAGACCCAGTACTTC	CASSYLGGDETQYF
TRBD2	TRBV27	TRBJ2-5	NA	TGTGCCAGCAGTTTTATCGTCGGGACTAAAAAAGAGACCCAGTACTTC	CASSFIVGTKKETQYF
TRBD1	TRBV19	TRBJ2-7	NA	TGTGCCAGTAGTGTTAGGACAGGGGGTCAAGACGAGCAGTACTTC	CASSVRTGGQDEQYF
NA	TRBV7-9	TRBJ2-7	NA	TGTGCCAGCAGCCCCAGGGCAGCCTACGAGCAGTACTTC	CASSPRAAYEQYF
NA	TRBV5-1	TRBJ1-1	NA	TGCGCCAGCAGCTTTTTGGGGCCTGAAGCTTTCTTT	CASSFLGPEAFF
NA	TRBV2	TRBJ1-5	NA	TGTGCCAGCAGTGACGGCCAGAGCAGCAATCAGCCCCAGCATTTT	CASSDGQSSNQPQHF
NA	TRBV6-5	TRBJ1-2	NA	TGTGCCAGCAGCCCCCAGACCAACTATGGCTACACCTTC	CASSPQTNYGYTF
TRBD1	TRBV7-9	TRBJ2-7	NA	TGTGCCAGCAGCTACACCGGGACAGCGGAGGAGCAGTACTTC	CASSYTGTAEEQYF
NA	TRBV4-1	TRBJ1-1	few	TGCGCCAGCAGCCAAACTCTCGGACGGATGAACACTGAAGCTTTCTTT	CASSQTLGRMNTEAFF
NA	TRBV5-4	TRBJ2-3	few	TGTGCCAGCAGCCCTTTCTCCTCGGGAGATACGCAGTATTTT	CASSPFSSGDTQYF
NA	TRBV25-1	TRBJ1-6	NA	TGTGCCAGCAGTTTGAGCTCCTATAATTCACCCCTCCACTTT	CASSLSSYNSPLHF
NA	TRBV5-6	TRBJ2-1	NA	TGTGCCAGCAGCTTTCGTTGGGGCCTCAATGAGCAGTTCTTC	CASSFRWGLNEQFF
NA	TRBV10-3	TRBJ2-1	NA	TGTGCCATCAGTGGCTCCGGGACTGAGCAGTTCTTC	CAISGSGTEQFF
NA	TRBV5-6	TRBJ2-2	NA	TGTGCCAGCAGCTTGAGGTCCGCTTGGGGCACCGGGGAGCTGTTTTTT	CASSLRSAWGTGELFF
NA	TRBV5-1	TRBJ2-1	NA	TGCGCCAGCAGCTTGACCCTGAGGGTATACAATGAGCAGTTCTTC	CASSLTLRVYNEQFF
TRBD1	TRBV7-9	TRBJ1-2	NA	TGTGCCAGCAGCTTAGGTCTGGGACAGGGGCAGGGTGGCTATGGCTACACCTTC	CASSLGLGQGQGGYGYTF
TRBD2	TRBV11-2	TRBJ2-7	NA	TGTGCCAGCAGTTGGACTAGCGGATACGAGCAGTACTTC	CASSWTSGYEQYF
NA	TRBV19	TRBJ1-1	NA	TGTGCCAGTAGTTCCCGCTCCCTCGGGACTGAAGCTTTCTTT	CASSSRSLGTEAFF
NA	TRBV10-1	TRBJ2-7	NA	TGCGCCAGCAGTAAAACCTACGAGCAGTACTTC	CASSKTYEQYF
TRBD2	TRBV5-4	TRBJ2-3	NA	TGTGCCAGCAGCTTGGTTAGCGGGGTCAACACAGATACGCAGTATTTT	CASSLVSGVNTDTQYF
NA	TRBV15	TRBJ2-1	few	TGTGCCACCAGCAGAGATAGGGAACGGGTGAGCTCCTACAATGAGCAGTTCTTC	CATSRDRERVSSYNEQFF
NA	TRBV5-1	TRBJ2-7	NA	TGCGCCAGCAGCTTGGACGGAGTCTACGAGCAGTACTTC	CASSLDGVYEQYF
NA	TRBV19	TRBJ1-4	NA	TGTGCCAGTAGTGACCTCAAGGGAACCGTTGCAACTAATGAAAAACTGTTTTTT	CASSDLKGTVATNEKLFF
NA	TRBV25-1	TRBJ2-2	NA	TGTGCCAGCAGTGATGGTAGGGTCACCGGGGAGCTGTTTTTT	CASSDGRVTGELFF
TRBD1	TRBV4-1	TRBJ1-1	NA	TGCGCCAGCAGCCAGGAGGACAGGGCGAACACTGAAGCTTTCTTT	CASSQEDRANTEAFF
NA	TRBV7-7	TRBJ1-4	NA	TGTGCCAGCAGCTTAGGGGTAGGAACAAATGAAAAACTGTTTTTT	CASSLGVGTNEKLFF
TRBD2	TRBV6-1	TRBJ2-1	NA	TGTGCCAGCAGTGAAGTGGGGGGGGATTACAATGAGCAGTTCTTC	CASSEVGGDYNEQFF
NA	TRBV6-7	TRBJ1-1	NA	TGTGCCAGCAGTTACTCGCCAGGTATGAACACTGAAGCTTTCTTT	CASSYSPGMNTEAFF
TRBD2	TRBV19	TRBJ2-1	NA	TGTGCCAGTAGTATAGCTAGCGGGAGAGGTAATGAGCAGTTCTTC	CASSIASGRGNEQFF
TRBD2	TRBV28	TRBJ2-3	NA	TGTGCCAGCAGTTCCGCGGGAGGCGGCACAGATACGCAGTATTTT	CASSSAGGGTDTQYF